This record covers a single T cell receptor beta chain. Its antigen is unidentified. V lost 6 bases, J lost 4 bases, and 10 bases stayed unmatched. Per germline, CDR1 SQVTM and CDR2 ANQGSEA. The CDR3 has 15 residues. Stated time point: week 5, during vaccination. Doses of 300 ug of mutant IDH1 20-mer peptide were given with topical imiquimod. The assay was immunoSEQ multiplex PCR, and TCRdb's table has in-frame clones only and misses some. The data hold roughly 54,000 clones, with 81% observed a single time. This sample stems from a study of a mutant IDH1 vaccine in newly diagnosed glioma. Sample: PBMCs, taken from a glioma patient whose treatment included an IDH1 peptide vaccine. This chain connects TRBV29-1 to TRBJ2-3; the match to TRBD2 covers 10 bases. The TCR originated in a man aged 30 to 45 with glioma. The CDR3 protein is CSVVMLAGVADTQYF. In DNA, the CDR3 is TGCAGCGTCGTTATGCTAGCGGGGGTCGCAGATACGCAGTATTTT.